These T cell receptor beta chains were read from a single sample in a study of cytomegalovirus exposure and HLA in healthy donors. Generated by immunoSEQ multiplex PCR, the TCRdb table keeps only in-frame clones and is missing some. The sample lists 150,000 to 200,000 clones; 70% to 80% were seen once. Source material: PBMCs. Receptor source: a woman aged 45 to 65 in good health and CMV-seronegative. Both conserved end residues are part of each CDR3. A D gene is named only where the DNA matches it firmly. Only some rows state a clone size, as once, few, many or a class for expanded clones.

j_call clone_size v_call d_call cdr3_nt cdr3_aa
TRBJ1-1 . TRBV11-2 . TGTGCCAGCAGGTCCCTAGTGAACACTGAAGCTTTCTTT CASRSLVNTEAFF
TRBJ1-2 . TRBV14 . TGTGCCAGCAGCCAAGGTCAATACTATGGCTACACCTTC CASSQGQYYGYTF
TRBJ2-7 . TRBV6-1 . TGTGCCAGGCCCCTTAGTGGGGGCGCCTACGAGCAGTACTTC CARPLSGGAYEQYF
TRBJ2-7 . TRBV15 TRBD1 TGTGCCACCAGCAGAGGTGGACAGGGGGCCCACGAGCAGTACTTC CATSRGGQGAHEQYF
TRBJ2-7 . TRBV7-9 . TGTTCCAGCAGCGAAGACCCGGACAGTTTC CSSSEDPDSF
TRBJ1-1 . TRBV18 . TGTGCCAGCTCACCCCACCGGCGGGTTGACACTGAAGCTTTCTTT CASSPHRRVDTEAFF
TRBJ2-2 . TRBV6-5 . TGTGCCAGCCGAGGAGGGGGCAACACCGGGGAGCTGTTTTTT CASRGGGNTGELFF
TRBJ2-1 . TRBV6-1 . TGTGCCAGCAGTGCCAACCACGTTGGGGCGATCTACAATGAGCAGTTCTTC CASSANHVGAIYNEQFF
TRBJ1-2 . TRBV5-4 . TGTGCCAGCAGCTCCCCAGGGGTGTGGGGCTACACCTTC CASSSPGVWGYTF
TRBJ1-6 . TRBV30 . TGTGCCTGGAAACCGGGACTGCATAATTCACCCCTCCACTTT CAWKPGLHNSPLHF
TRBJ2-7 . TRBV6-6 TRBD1 TGTGCCACCCTTACAGGGGCCTCCTACGAGCAGTACTTC CATLTGASYEQYF
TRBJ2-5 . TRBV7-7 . TGTGCTAGCAGCTTAGGCGGAGGTTCAGAGACCCAGTACTTC CASSLGGGSETQYF
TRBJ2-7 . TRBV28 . TGTGCCTCAGGTCCTACCTACGAGCAGTACTTC CASGPTYEQYF
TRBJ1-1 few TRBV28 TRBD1 TGTGCCAGCAGTGGATCGGGACAGTGGGGCACTGAAGCTTTCTTT CASSGSGQWGTEAFF
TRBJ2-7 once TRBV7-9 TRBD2 TGTGCCAGCAGCTTACGCGGGGGGGCCGAGTACGAGCAGTACTTC CASSLRGGAEYEQYF
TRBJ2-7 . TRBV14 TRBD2 TGTGCCAGCAGCCCCCCAAGGGGACTAGCTCTCTCCTACGAGCAGTACTTC CASSPPRGLALSYEQYF
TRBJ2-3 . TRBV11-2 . TGTGCCAGCAGCTTAGAGGGAGACGGCACAGATACGCAGTATTTT CASSLEGDGTDTQYF
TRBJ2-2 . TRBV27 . TGTGCCAGCAGTTTATCGTTGGGACTGGTCGGTACCGGGGAGCTGTTTTTT CASSLSLGLVGTGELFF
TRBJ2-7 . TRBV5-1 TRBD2 TGCGCCAGCAGCGCGGCTCTAGCGGGGGGGAGACATAGAACCTACGAGCAGTACTTC CASSAALAGGRHRTYEQYF
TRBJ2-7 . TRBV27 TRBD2 TGTGCCAGCAGCCCGGGGGTGCTAGCGGGCAGTTACTACGAGCAGTACTTC CASSPGVLAGSYYEQYF
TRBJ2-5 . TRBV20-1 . TGCAGTGCTAGGGCAGGGGAGACCCAGTACTTC CSARAGETQYF
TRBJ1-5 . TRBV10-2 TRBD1 TGCGCCAGCCGGGGGACAGGGGAGAAACAGCCCCAGCATTTT CASRGTGEKQPQHF
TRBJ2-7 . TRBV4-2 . TGTGCCAGCAGCCAAGGTGGGGGGTCCCCCTACGAGCAGTACTTC CASSQGGGSPYEQYF
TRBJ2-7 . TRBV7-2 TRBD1 TGTGCCAGCAGCTTTGGTCAGGGGGCGACCTACGAGCAGTACTTC CASSFGQGATYEQYF
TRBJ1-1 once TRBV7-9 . TGTGCCAGCAGCCGCCGGGACACTGGGGCTTTCTTT CASSRRDTGAFF
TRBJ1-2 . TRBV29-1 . TGCAGCGTTGCTCAGGGCTCAGCCTATGGCTACACCTTC CSVAQGSAYGYTF
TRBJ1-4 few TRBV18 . TGTGCCAGCTCACCACAAGCAGGGATGGGTGAAAAACTGTTTTTT CASSPQAGMGEKLFF
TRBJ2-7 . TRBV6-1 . TGTGCCAGCAGTGAAGGAAAGGATCCCCCGGGCTTC CASSEGKDPPGF
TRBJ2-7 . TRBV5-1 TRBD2 TGCGCCAGCAGCTTGGGGGCCCAGCGGGGGATGGAGCAGTACTTC CASSLGAQRGMEQYF
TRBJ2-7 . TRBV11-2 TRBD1 TGTGCCAGCAGCGGACAGGGATATGGGCAGTACTTC CASSGQGYGQYF
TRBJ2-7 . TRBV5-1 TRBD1 TGCGCCAGCAGCCCACAACCGGGACAGGGGGGGTCCTACGAGCAGTACTTC CASSPQPGQGGSYEQYF
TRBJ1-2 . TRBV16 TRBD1 TGTGCCAGCAGCCGGGACAGCAACTATGGCTACACCTTC CASSRDSNYGYTF
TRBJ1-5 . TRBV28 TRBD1 TGTGCCAGCACCATGGACAGGGTGAATCAGCCCCAGCATTTT CASTMDRVNQPQHF
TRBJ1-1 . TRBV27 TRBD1 TGTGCCAGCAGTTTAGACAGGGTCGACACTGAAGCTTTCTTT CASSLDRVDTEAFF
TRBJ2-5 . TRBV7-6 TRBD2 TGTGCCAGCAGCTTAGGTGGGGCGGGAGGAGAGACCCAGTACTTC CASSLGGAGGETQYF
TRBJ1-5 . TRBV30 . TGTGCCTGGAGTGTAATGGGCGGGAATCAGCCCCAGCATTTT CAWSVMGGNQPQHF
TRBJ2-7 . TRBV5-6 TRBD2 TGTGCCAGCAGCTTGGCCTGGGGAGGGGCGAACGAGCAGTACTTC CASSLAWGGANEQYF
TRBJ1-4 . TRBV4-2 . TGTGCCAGCAGCCAAGGCCTACCAGGGTTCCCCACTAATGAAAAACTGTTTTTT CASSQGLPGFPTNEKLFF
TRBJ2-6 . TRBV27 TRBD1 TGTGCCAGCACCGAGACAGGGGCGAGATCTGGGGCCAACGTCCTGACTTTC CASTETGARSGANVLTF
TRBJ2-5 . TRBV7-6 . TGTGCCAGCAGCCTTGGGACCTGGGGAGCGGGTGAGACCCAGTACTTC CASSLGTWGAGETQYF
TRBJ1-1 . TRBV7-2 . TGTGCCAGCAGCTCCAAAAGGGGGGGCCTCCCGGGCACTGAAGCTTTCTTT CASSSKRGGLPGTEAFF
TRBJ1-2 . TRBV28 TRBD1 TGTGCCAGCAGCTCGACAGGGGGTCGAAGCTACACCTTC CASSSTGGRSYTF
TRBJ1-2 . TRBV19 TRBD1 TGTGCCGCCCACGAGACAGGGGCCAACTATGGCTACACCTTC CAAHETGANYGYTF
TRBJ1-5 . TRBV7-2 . TGTGCCAGCAGCTTGGTCGGTGGGGCCAGCAATCAGCCCCAGCATTTT CASSLVGGASNQPQHF
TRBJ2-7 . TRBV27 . TGTGCCAGCAGACCCACAGGGCCCTACGAGCAGTACTTC CASRPTGPYEQYF
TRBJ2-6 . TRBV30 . TGTGCCTGGATAGTGGTAGAGGACTCTGGGGCCAACGTCCTGACTTTC CAWIVVEDSGANVLTF
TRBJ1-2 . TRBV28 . TGTGCCAGCAGTTCTACAGCTAACTATGGCTACACCTTC CASSSTANYGYTF
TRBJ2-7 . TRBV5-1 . TGCGCCAGCAGCTTGGGTGGACAGACCTACGAGCAGTACTTC CASSLGGQTYEQYF
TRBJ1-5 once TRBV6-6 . TGTGCCAGCCGCGACACCTATAGCAATCAGCCCCAGCATTTT CASRDTYSNQPQHF
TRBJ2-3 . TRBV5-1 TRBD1 TGCGCCAGCAGCCGCAATCAGGACAGGTTGGATACGCAGTATTTT CASSRNQDRLDTQYF
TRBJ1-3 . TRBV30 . TGTGCCTGGAGTGTAGGTCCAGGTGGAAACACCATATATTTT CAWSVGPGGNTIYF
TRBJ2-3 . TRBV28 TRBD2 TGTGCCAGCAGTTTAGGGACTAGCGGCACAGATACGCAGTATTTT CASSLGTSGTDTQYF
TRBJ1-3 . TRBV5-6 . TGTGCCAGCAGCCATACCTCGGGGAATACCTTGATAAACACCATATATTTT CASSHTSGNTLINTIYF
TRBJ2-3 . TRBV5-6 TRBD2 TGTGCCAGCAGTACCCCTTCTAGCGGTACGCAGTATTTT CASSTPSSGTQYF
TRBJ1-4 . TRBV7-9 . TGTGCCAGCAGCTTAGCAGGGGCGCTTGAAAAACTGTTTTTT CASSLAGALEKLFF
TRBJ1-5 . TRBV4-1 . TGCGCCAGCAGCCAAGGAGCCGAATATAGCAATCAGCCCCAGCATTTT CASSQGAEYSNQPQHF
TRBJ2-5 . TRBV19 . TGTGCCAGTAGTATAGATAAGCGGGCTACGGAGACCCAGTACTTC CASSIDKRATETQYF
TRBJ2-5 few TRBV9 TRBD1 TGTGCCAGCAGCGTAGGGGCAGGGGGCTGGGAGACCCAGTACTTC CASSVGAGGWETQYF
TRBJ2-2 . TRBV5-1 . TGCGCCAGCAGCTTGGGGGGCAGGGCCGAGCTGTTTTTT CASSLGGRAELFF
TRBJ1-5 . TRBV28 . TGTGCCAGCAGTTTCCTGGGGGGGCTTAGCAATCAGCCCCAGCATTTT CASSFLGGLSNQPQHF